These T cell receptor beta chains were read from a single sample in a study of PD-1 blockade in classical Hodgkin lymphoma. Measured with immunoSEQ multiplex PCR; TCRdb has only the in-frame clones, and not every one. The sample includes tens of thousands of clones, about three quarters of them seen just once. Sequenced material: peripheral blood mononuclear cells (PBMCs), taken before the fourth cycle of nivolumab. The source of these receptors is a human donor with classical Hodgkin lymphoma. Both conserved end residues are part of each CDR3. A D gene is named only where the DNA matches it firmly. Clone size is stated in some rows and not others, as once, few, many or a class when expanded.

D gene: NA
CDR3 length: 13
V gene: TRBV10-3
J gene: TRBJ2-5
clone size: NA
CDR3 protein: CAISETGPETQYF
CDR3 DNA: TGTGCCATCAGTGAGACCGGTCCGGAGACCCAGTACTTC

D gene: TRBD1
CDR3 length: 16
V gene: TRBV6-1
J gene: TRBJ1-5
clone size: NA
CDR3 protein: CASSGQGVYSNQPQHF
CDR3 DNA: TGTGCCAGCAGTGGACAGGGAGTATATAGCAATCAGCCCCAGCATTTT

D gene: NA
CDR3 length: 11
V gene: TRBV5-8
J gene: TRBJ2-2
clone size: NA
CDR3 protein: CASSFPGELFF
CDR3 DNA: TGTGCCAGCAGCTTCCCCGGGGAGCTGTTTTTT

D gene: NA
CDR3 length: 14
V gene: TRBV6-6
J gene: TRBJ2-7
clone size: once
CDR3 protein: CASSYASGYYEQYF
CDR3 DNA: TGTGCCAGCAGTTACGCCTCAGGGTACTACGAGCAGTACTTC

D gene: TRBD2
CDR3 length: 17
V gene: TRBV25-1
J gene: TRBJ2-3
clone size: NA
CDR3 protein: CASSPHGGVSSTDTQYF
CDR3 DNA: TGTGCCAGCAGTCCCCATGGGGGGGTTTCTAGCACAGATACGCAGTATTTT

D gene: TRBD1
CDR3 length: 16
V gene: TRBV28
J gene: TRBJ2-2
clone size: NA
CDR3 protein: CASSSPGTENTGELFF
CDR3 DNA: TGTGCCAGCAGTTCCCCCGGGACAGAGAACACCGGGGAGCTGTTTTTT

D gene: NA
CDR3 length: 17
V gene: TRBV28
J gene: TRBJ2-6
clone size: NA
CDR3 protein: CASSLGGQVSGANVLTF
CDR3 DNA: TGTGCCAGCAGTTTAGGAGGTCAGGTCTCTGGGGCCAACGTCCTGACTTTC

D gene: NA
CDR3 length: 13
V gene: TRBV5-4
J gene: TRBJ2-7
clone size: few
CDR3 protein: CASSFGPIYEQYF
CDR3 DNA: TGTGCCAGCAGCTTTGGGCCGATCTACGAGCAGTACTTC

D gene: NA
CDR3 length: 13
V gene: TRBV2
J gene: TRBJ1-2
clone size: few
CDR3 protein: CASRGSTAYGYTF
CDR3 DNA: TGTGCCAGCCGCGGATCAACCGCTTATGGCTACACCTTC

D gene: NA
CDR3 length: 18
V gene: TRBV4-2
J gene: TRBJ2-6
clone size: NA
CDR3 protein: CASSQVGGRGSGANVLTF
CDR3 DNA: TGTGCCAGCAGCCAGGTAGGGGGAAGGGGATCTGGGGCCAACGTCCTGACTTTC

D gene: NA
CDR3 length: 16
V gene: TRBV7-6
J gene: TRBJ2-7
clone size: NA
CDR3 protein: CASSQLTGPDGGEQYF
CDR3 DNA: TGTGCCAGCAGCCAATTGACAGGGCCGGATGGAGGGGAGCAGTACTTC

D gene: TRBD1
CDR3 length: 15
V gene: TRBV5-1
J gene: TRBJ2-4
clone size: NA
CDR3 protein: CASSLTNRGKNIQYF
CDR3 DNA: TGCGCCAGCAGCTTAACCAACAGGGGGAAAAACATTCAGTACTTC

D gene: TRBD2
CDR3 length: 15
V gene: TRBV9
J gene: TRBJ2-5
clone size: NA
CDR3 protein: CASSVLAGGPETQYF
CDR3 DNA: TGTGCCAGCAGCGTACTAGCGGGAGGGCCGGAGACCCAGTACTTC

D gene: NA
CDR3 length: 12
V gene: TRBV12-5
J gene: TRBJ1-1
clone size: NA
CDR3 protein: CASGSLISEAFF
CDR3 DNA: TGTGCTAGTGGTTCACTAATATCTGAAGCTTTCTTT

D gene: NA
CDR3 length: 18
V gene: TRBV5-1
J gene: TRBJ2-3
clone size: NA
CDR3 protein: CASSLGLVGGGLTDTQYF
CDR3 DNA: TGCGCCAGCAGCTTGGGATTGGTAGGGGGAGGCTTGACAGATACGCAGTATTTT

D gene: NA
CDR3 length: 17
V gene: TRBV7-3
J gene: TRBJ2-2
clone size: NA
CDR3 protein: CASSLGETGANTGELFF
CDR3 DNA: TGTGCCAGCAGCTTAGGAGAGACGGGAGCGAACACCGGGGAGCTGTTTTTT

D gene: NA
CDR3 length: 19
V gene: TRBV4-2
J gene: TRBJ1-2
clone size: NA
CDR3 protein: CASSQEVPARTQANYGYTF
CDR3 DNA: TGTGCCAGCAGCCAAGAGGTCCCGGCACGAACTCAAGCTAACTATGGCTACACCTTC

D gene: TRBD1
CDR3 length: 16
V gene: TRBV19
J gene: TRBJ2-7
clone size: few
CDR3 protein: CASSIWGTGRRYEQYF
CDR3 DNA: TGTGCCAGTAGTATCTGGGGGACAGGGCGAAGGTACGAGCAGTACTTC

D gene: NA
CDR3 length: 15
V gene: TRBV18
J gene: TRBJ1-2
clone size: NA
CDR3 protein: CASSPTGTPNYGYTF
CDR3 DNA: TGTGCCAGCTCTCCCACGGGCACGCCTAACTATGGCTACACCTTC

D gene: TRBD2
CDR3 length: 16
V gene: TRBV19
J gene: TRBJ2-3
clone size: once
CDR3 protein: CASSGLAGLISDTQYF
CDR3 DNA: TGTGCCAGTAGTGGCCTAGCGGGGCTTATTTCGGATACGCAGTATTTT

D gene: NA
CDR3 length: 14
V gene: TRBV9
J gene: TRBJ2-7
clone size: NA
CDR3 protein: CASSPRPLTYEQYF
CDR3 DNA: TGTGCCAGCAGCCCCAGACCCCTGACCTACGAGCAGTACTTC

D gene: NA
CDR3 length: 14
V gene: TRBV6-6
J gene: TRBJ1-3
clone size: NA
CDR3 protein: CASSYTGTGNTIYF
CDR3 DNA: TGTGCCAGCAGTTACACCGGGACTGGAAACACCATATATTTT

D gene: NA
CDR3 length: 14
V gene: TRBV6-5
J gene: TRBJ1-2
clone size: once
CDR3 protein: CASREQGPYYGYTF
CDR3 DNA: TGTGCCAGCAGGGAGCAGGGGCCATACTATGGCTACACCTTC

D gene: TRBD1
CDR3 length: 15
V gene: TRBV11-2
J gene: TRBJ2-7
clone size: NA
CDR3 protein: CASSKTGTGDGEQYF
CDR3 DNA: TGTGCCAGCAGCAAAACCGGGACAGGGGATGGCGAGCAGTACTTC

D gene: NA
CDR3 length: 14
V gene: TRBV19
J gene: TRBJ2-7
clone size: NA
CDR3 protein: CASSQEQSSYEQYF
CDR3 DNA: TGTGCCAGTAGTCAAGAGCAGAGCTCCTACGAGCAGTACTTC

D gene: NA
CDR3 length: 14
V gene: TRBV12-5
J gene: TRBJ2-1
clone size: NA
CDR3 protein: CASGFRLDGNEQFF
CDR3 DNA: TGTGCTAGTGGTTTCCGGCTGGACGGGAATGAGCAGTTCTTC